This entry lists 2 T cell receptor beta chains sequenced from one sample in a study of control samples from healthy donors and cancer patients. This table comes from immunoSEQ multiplex PCR, and its TCRdb copy is limited to in-frame clones, with some not included. Among roughly 120,000 clones listed, over 90% were seen once. Sequencing was carried out using blood. These receptors were collected from a man aged 25-45 years in good health.

The V gene is TRBV19, the J gene TRBJ1-6; 7 bases align to TRBD1. CDR3 length: 17 amino acids. The germline V gene has CDR1 LNHDA and CDR2 SQIVND (reference sequence). Trimming at V came to 6 bases and at J to 1 base, leaving 9 bases not matched to a gene. CDR3 residues: CASSQRGRGSYNSPLHF. The CDR3 DNA sequence: TGTGCCAGTAGCCAAAGGGGGCGGGGATCCTATAATTCACCCCTCCACTTT.

The chain recombines TRBV2 with TRBJ1-5; a possible D gene is TRBD1 (5 bases). V was trimmed by 6 bases and J by 3 bases, leaving 18 bases between them. Germline V gene lookup returns CDR1 SNHLY and CDR2 FYNNEI. The CDR3 sequence is 16 residues long. The CDR3 DNA reads as TGTGCCAGCAGCATGGGGGAAGGTACCCTCAATCAGCCCCAGCATTTT. Its translation is CASSMGEGTLNQPQHF.